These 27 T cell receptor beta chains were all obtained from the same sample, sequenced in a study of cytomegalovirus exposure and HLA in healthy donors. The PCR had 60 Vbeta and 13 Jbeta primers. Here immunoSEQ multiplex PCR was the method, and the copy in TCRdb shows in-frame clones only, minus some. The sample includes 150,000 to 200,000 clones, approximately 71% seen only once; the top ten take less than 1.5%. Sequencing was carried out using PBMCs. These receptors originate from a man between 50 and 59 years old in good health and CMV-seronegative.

CDR3 sequence: CASSIGIGRAGYNEQFF. CDR3 bases: TGTGCCAGTAGTATTGGTATCGGGCGCGCGGGGTACAATGAGCAGTTCTTC. The J gene is TRBJ2-1, the V gene TRBV19; TRBD2 might be the D (6 bases). V was cut by 3 bases and J by 4 bases, with 19 bases left in between. The CDR3 has 17 residues. Looked up from germline, CDR1 is LNHDA and CDR2 is SQIVND (reference sequence). Combining the CDR3 with reference TRBV19 and TRBJ2-1 gives the whole variable domain DGGITQSPKYLFRKEGQNVTLSCEQNLNHDAMYWYRQDPGQGLRLIYYSQIVNDFQKGDIAEGYSVSREKKESFPLTVTSAQKNPTAFYLCASSIGIGRAGYNEQFFGPGTRLTVL.

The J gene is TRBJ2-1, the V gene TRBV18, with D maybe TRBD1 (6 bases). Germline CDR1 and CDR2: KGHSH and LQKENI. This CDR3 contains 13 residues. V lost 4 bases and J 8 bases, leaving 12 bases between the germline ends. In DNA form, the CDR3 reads TGTGCCAGCTCACACAACAGGGCGGATGAGCAGTTCTTC. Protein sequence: CASSHNRADEQFF.

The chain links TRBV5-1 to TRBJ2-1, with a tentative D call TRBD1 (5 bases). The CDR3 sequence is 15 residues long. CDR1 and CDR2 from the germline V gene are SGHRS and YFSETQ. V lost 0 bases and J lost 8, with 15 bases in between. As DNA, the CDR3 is TGCGCCAGCAGCTTGGCCATAGGGGCCGTGGATGAGCAGTTCTTC. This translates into CASSLAIGAVDEQFF.

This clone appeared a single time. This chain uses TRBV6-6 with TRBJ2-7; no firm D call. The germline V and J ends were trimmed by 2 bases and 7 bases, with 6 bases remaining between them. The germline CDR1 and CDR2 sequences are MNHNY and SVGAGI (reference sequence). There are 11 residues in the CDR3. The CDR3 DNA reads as TGTGCCAGCAGTTACATGAGGGAGCAGTACTTC. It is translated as CASSYMREQYF.

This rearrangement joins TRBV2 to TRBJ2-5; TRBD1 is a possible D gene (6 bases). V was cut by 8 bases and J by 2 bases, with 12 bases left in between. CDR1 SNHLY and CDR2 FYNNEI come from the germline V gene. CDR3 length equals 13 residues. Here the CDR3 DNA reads TGTGCCAGCCTCCGGGACACTCAAGAGACCCAGTACTTC. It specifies CASLRDTQETQYF. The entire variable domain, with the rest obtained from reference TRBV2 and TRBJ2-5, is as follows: EPEVTQTPSHQVTQMGQEVILRCVPISNHLYFYWYRQILGQKVEFLVSFYNNEISEKSEIFDDQFSVERPDGSNFTLKIRSTKLEDSAMYFCASLRDTQETQYFGPGTRLLVL.

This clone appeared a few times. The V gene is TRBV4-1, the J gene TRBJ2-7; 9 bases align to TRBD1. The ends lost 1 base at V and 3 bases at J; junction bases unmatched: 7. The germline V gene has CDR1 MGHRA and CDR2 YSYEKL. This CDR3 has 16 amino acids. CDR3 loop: CASSQAGTGTIYEQYF. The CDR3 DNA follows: TGCGCCAGCAGCCAAGCGGGGACAGGGACTATCTACGAGCAGTACTTC.

The CDR3 nucleotides are TGTGCCAGCAGCCAATCGGAGGCTAGCGGGACAGATACGCAGTATTTT. Translated: CASSQSEASGTDTQYF. This sequence joins TRBV16 and TRBJ2-3; TRBD2 matches at 8 bases. The trim removed 0 bases at V and 3 bases at J, leaving 5 bases unmatched. CDR3 length equals 16 residues. Germline values: CDR1 KGHSY, CDR2 FQNENV.

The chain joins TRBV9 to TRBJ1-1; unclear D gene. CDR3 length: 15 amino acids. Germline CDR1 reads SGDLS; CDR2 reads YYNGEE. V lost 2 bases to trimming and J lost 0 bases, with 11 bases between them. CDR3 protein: CASSVSGSMNTEAFF. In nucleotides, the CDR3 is TGTGCCAGCAGCGTCTCGGGTTCCATGAACACTGAAGCTTTCTTT. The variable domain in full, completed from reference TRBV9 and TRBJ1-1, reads DSGVTQTPKHLITATGQRVTLRCSPRSGDLSVYWYQQSLDQGLQFLIQYYNGEERAKGNILERFSAQQFPDLHSELNLSSLELGDSALYFCASSVSGSMNTEAFFGQGTRLTVV.

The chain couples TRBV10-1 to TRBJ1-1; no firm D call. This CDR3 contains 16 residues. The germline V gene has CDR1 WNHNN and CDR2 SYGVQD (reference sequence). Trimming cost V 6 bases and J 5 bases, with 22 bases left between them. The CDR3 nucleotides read TGCGCCAGCAGACCTTCAATGTCGTTACGGCGGACTGAAGCTTTCTTT. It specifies CASRPSMSLRRTEAFF.

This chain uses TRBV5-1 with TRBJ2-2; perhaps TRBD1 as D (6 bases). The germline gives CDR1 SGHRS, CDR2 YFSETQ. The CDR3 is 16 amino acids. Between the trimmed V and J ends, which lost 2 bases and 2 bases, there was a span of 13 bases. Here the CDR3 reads CASSLEGELNTGELFF. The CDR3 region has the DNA TGCGCCAGCAGCTTAGAGGGGGAATTAAACACCGGGGAGCTGTTTTTT.

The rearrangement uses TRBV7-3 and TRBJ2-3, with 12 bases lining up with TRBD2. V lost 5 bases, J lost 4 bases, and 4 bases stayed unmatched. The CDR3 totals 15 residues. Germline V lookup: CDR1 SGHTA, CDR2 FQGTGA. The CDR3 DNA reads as TGTGCCAGCAGCACCACTAGCGGGGGGTCAGATACGCAGTATTTT. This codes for CASSTTSGGSDTQYF. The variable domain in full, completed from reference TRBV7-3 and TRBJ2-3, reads GAGVSQTPSNKVTEKGKYVELRCDPISGHTALYWYRQSLGQGPEFLIYFQGTGAADDSGLPNDRFFAVRPEGSVSTLKIQRTERGDSAVYLCASSTTSGGSDTQYFGPGTRLTVL.

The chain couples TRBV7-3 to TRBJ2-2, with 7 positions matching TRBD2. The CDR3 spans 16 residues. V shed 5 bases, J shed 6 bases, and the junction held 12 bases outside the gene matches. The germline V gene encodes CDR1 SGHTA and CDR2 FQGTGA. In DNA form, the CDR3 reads TGTGCCAGCAGCCTAGATGCGGGAACTAGCGCCGGGGAGCTGTTTTTT. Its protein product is CASSLDAGTSAGELFF.

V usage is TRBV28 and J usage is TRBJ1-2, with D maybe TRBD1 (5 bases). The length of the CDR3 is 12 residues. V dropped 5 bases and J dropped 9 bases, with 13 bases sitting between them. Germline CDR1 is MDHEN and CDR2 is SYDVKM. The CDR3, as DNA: TGTGCCAGCAGTCTCTTACAGGAAAGCTACACCTTC. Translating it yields CASSLLQESYTF.

The CDR3 DNA is TGTGCCAGCAGTTTCGGGGGAGGGAGCTCCTACAATGAGCAGTTCTTC. Residues: CASSFGGGSSYNEQFF. This chain joins TRBV2 and TRBJ2-1, with TRBD2 matching over 7 bases. Germline V gene sequence: CDR1 SNHLY, CDR2 FYNNEI. V gave up 5 bases and J gave up 0 bases; unmatched junction bases: 7. The CDR3 runs 16 residues.

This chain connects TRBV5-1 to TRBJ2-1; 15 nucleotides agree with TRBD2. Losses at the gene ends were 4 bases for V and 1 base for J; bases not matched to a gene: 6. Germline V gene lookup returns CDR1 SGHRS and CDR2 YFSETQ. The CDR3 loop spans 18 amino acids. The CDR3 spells CASSGGLAGGFSYNEQFF. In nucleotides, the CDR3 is TGCGCCAGCAGCGGGGGACTAGCGGGGGGTTTTTCCTACAATGAGCAGTTCTTC.

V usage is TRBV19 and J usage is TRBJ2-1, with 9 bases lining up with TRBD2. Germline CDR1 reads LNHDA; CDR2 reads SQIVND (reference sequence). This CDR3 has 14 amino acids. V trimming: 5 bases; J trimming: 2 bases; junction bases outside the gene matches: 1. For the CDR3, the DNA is TGTGCCAGTAGTTTAGCGGGGGCCTACAATGAGCAGTTCTTC. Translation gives CASSLAGAYNEQFF.

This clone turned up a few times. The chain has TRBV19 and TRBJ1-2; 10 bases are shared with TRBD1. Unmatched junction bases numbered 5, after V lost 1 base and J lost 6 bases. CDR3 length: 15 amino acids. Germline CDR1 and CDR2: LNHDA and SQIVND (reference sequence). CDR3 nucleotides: TGTGCCAGTAGTATAGCCGGGACAGGGGATGATGGCTACACCTTC. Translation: CASSIAGTGDDGYTF.

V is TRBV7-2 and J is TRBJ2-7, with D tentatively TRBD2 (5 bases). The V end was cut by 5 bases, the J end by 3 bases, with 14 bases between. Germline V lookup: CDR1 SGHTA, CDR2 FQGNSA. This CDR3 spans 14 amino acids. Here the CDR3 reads CASSAVRENYEQYF. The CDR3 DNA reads TGTGCCAGCAGCGCGGTTAGGGAGAACTACGAGCAGTACTTC. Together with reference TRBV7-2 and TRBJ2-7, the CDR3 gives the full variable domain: GAGVSQSPSNKVTEKGKDVELRCDPISGHTALYWYRQSLGQGLEFLIYFQGNSAPDKSGLPSDRFSAERTGGSVSTLTIQRTQQEDSAVYLCASSAVRENYEQYFGPGTRLTVT.

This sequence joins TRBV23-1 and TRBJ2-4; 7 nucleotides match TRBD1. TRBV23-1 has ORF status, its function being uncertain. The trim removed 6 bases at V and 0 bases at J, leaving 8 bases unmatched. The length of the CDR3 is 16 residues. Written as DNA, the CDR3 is TGCGCCAGCAGGGGAAGACAGGGAATAGCCAAAAACATTCAGTACTTC. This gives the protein CASRGRQGIAKNIQYF.

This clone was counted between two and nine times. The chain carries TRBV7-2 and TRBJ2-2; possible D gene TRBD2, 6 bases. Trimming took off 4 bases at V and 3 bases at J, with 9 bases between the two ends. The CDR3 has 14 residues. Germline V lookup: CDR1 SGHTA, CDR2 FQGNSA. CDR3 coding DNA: TGTGCCAGCAGCTCCAAGCGGGACACCGGGGAGCTGTTTTTT. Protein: CASSSKRDTGELFF.

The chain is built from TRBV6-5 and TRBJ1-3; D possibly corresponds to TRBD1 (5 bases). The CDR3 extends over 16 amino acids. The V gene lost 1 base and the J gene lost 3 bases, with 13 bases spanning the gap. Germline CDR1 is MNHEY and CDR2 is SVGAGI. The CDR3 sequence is CASSYYVSGDGNTIYF. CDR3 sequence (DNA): TGTGCCAGCAGTTACTACGTATCGGGGGATGGAAACACCATATATTTT.

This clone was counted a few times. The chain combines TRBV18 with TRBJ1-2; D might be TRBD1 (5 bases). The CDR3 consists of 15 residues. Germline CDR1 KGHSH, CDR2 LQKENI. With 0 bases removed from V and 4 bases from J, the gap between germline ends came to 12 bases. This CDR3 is CASSPPAGWSYGYTF. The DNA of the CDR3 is TGTGCCAGCTCACCACCGGCAGGGTGGAGCTATGGCTACACCTTC.

The chain's CDR3 is CASSYSRTGGKIYGYTF. CDR3 nucleotides: TGTGCCAGCAGCTATTCAAGGACAGGGGGTAAAATCTATGGCTACACCTTC. V gene TRBV7-8 combines with J gene TRBJ1-2; 10 bases match TRBD1. The CDR3 sequence is 17 residues long. Germline CDR1 and CDR2: SGHVS and FQNEAQ. V was clipped by 4 bases and J by 4 bases; unmatched bases: 12.

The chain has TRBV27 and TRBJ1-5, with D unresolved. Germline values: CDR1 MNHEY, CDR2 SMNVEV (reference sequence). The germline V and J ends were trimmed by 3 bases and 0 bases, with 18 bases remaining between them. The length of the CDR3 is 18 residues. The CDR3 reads CASSFRQVPLCSNQPQHF. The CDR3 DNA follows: TGTGCCAGCAGTTTTCGGCAGGTACCACTGTGTAGCAATCAGCCCCAGCATTTT.

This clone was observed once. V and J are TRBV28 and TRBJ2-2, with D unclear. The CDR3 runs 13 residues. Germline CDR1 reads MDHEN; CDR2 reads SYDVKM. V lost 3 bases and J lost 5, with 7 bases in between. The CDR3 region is CASSLSKTGELFF. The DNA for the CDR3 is TGTGCCAGCAGTTTGTCCAAAACCGGGGAGCTGTTTTTT.

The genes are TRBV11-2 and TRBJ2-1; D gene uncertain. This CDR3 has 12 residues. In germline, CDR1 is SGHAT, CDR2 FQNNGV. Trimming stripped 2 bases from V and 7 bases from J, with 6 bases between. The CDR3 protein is CASSLTVNEQFF. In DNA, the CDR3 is TGTGCCAGCAGCTTAACGGTAAATGAGCAGTTCTTC.

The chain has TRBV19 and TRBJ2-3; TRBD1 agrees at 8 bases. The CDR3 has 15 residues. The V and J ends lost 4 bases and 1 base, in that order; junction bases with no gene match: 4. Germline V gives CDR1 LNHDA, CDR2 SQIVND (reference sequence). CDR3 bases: TGTGCCAGTAGTAACCCGGGACAGGGCACAGATACGCAGTATTTT. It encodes CASSNPGQGTDTQYF. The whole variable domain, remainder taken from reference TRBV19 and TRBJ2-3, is DGGITQSPKYLFRKEGQNVTLSCEQNLNHDAMYWYRQDPGQGLRLIYYSQIVNDFQKGDIAEGYSVSREKKESFPLTVTSAQKNPTAFYLCASSNPGQGTDTQYFGPGTRLTVL.